The 5 T cell receptor beta chains reported below all come from one sample, sequenced in a study of T cell responses to AZD1222 COVID-19 vaccine (dated by TCRdb to 2020 to 2022). Taken with the paper, the label for time point translates to: about 28 days (+/-7) after the second vaccine dose. Receptor amplification or capture employed the immunoSEQ multiplex PCR assay. In its TCRdb copy, this immuneACCESS table keeps in-frame sequences only and misses some clones. Where compared with another copy, unresolved V genes explain less than half of these, and the others have no known cause. In all, the sample holds 150,000 to 200,000 clones, and approximately 90% of those were seen once. Of the sample, less than 1.3% is held by the ten largest clones. Sequencing used peripheral blood, obtained 28 days after the second AZD1222 dose. All receptors derive from an adult who received the AZD1222 COVID-19 vaccine.

This clone was observed once. The rearrangement links TRBV9 to TRBJ2-2, with 7 bases lining up with TRBD1. Trimming cost V 3 bases and J 6 bases; bases outside gene matches: 11. The CDR3 runs 16 residues. CDR1 and CDR2 (germline): SGDLS, YYNGEE. The CDR3 coding sequence is TGTGCCAGCAGCGCGAGACAGGGTGGACTGTCCGGGGAGCTGTTTTTT. Amino acids: CASSARQGGLSGELFF.

The chain combines TRBV11-2 with TRBJ1-1; a weak D match, TRBD1 (5 bases). Deletions cut 3 bases from V and 4 bases from J, with 18 bases between. The CDR3 covers 16 residues. Germline V gives CDR1 SGHAT, CDR2 FQNNGV. The CDR3 loop reads CASSFGVYYGGTEAFF. In DNA, the CDR3 is TGTGCCAGCAGCTTCGGCGTCTACTATGGGGGCACTGAAGCTTTCTTT.

The genes are TRBV11-1 and TRBJ1-1, with 12 bases fitting TRBD1. CDR1 and CDR2 (germline): SGHAT, FQDESV (reference sequence). The length of the CDR3 is 16 residues. The V segment lost 5 bases and the J segment 3 bases; nucleotides outside the gene matches: 7. In nucleotides, the CDR3 is TGTGCCAGCAGCGCCCCGGGACAGGGGGCTTACACTGAAGCTTTCTTT. Its translation is CASSAPGQGAYTEAFF.

This chain connects TRBV7-8 to TRBJ1-6; TRBD1 matches 9 bases. The germline CDR1 and CDR2 sequences are SGHVS and FQNEAQ. The CDR3 runs to 14 residues. With 2 bases clipped from V and 8 bases from J, the junction kept 1 base outside the gene matches. The CDR3 loop is CASSLRDRDSPLHF. The CDR3 DNA reads TGTGCCAGCAGCTTAAGGGACAGGGATTCACCCCTCCACTTT.

The CDR3 DNA reads as TGTGCCAGCAGTGCTCAGGGCAGGGACACTGAAGCTTTCTTT. Residues: CASSAQGRDTEAFF. The V and J genes are TRBV2 and TRBJ1-1; D perhaps matches TRBD1 (5 bases). The ends were cut back, 4 bases at V and 3 bases at J, with 12 bases in the middle. Germline CDR1 and CDR2: SNHLY and FYNNEI. The CDR3 length is 14 residues.